This T cell receptor beta chain was recorded in a study of T cells after yellow fever vaccination. This clonotype was recorded many times. The antigen is not known. It was through 5'RACE template switching that TCR cDNA was made, with a universal primer site and UMIs added. A single record per CDR3 protein comes from TCRdb applying MiXCR to the 5' RACE reads. This sample has roughly 140,000 distinct CDR3 sequences; about 7.7% occur once, and the top ten carry roughly 0.71%. Regarding the study as a whole: A limited proportion of clonotypes was detected within both the CD4 and CD8 compartments. Most primary-vaccination clones recurred post-booster (roughly 96% CD4, over 70% CD8).

Trimming left V 1 base short and J 2 bases short, with 4 bases between. This CDR3 region has 13 residues. Germline values: CDR1 SGHVS, CDR2 FQNEAQ. The clonotype comes from a man aged 30 to 39 who received the YFV17D yellow fever vaccine. The V gene is TRBV7-8, the J gene TRBJ2-3; D is unclear. Here the sequenced sample was CD4+ T cells sorted from PBMCs, taken 5 days after the yellow fever booster vaccination. Written as DNA, the CDR3 is TGTGCCAGCAGCTTAGACCTCACAGATACGCAGTATTTT. Translated, it gives CASSLDLTDTQYF. The complete variable domain, with remaining parts taken from reference TRBV7-8 and TRBJ2-3, reads GAGVSQSPRYKVAKRGQDVALRCDPISGHVSLFWYQQALGQGPEFLTYFQNEAQLDKSGLPSDRFFAERPEGSVSTLKIQRTQQEDSAVYLCASSLDLTDTQYFGPGTRLTVL.